These T cell receptor beta chains were read from a single sample in a study of blood T cells in healthy people across ages. TCRdb reprocessed the 5' RACE reads with MiXCR, giving one entry per CDR3 protein. This table has 1.5 million to 2 million distinct CDR3 sequences, roughly 52% appearing once. Sequencing was performed on blood. The receptor set was obtained from a woman aged 40-49 years in good health. Both conserved end residues are part of each CDR3. The D gene is left open where the match is weak. Clone size is not always given. Where it is, it says once, few, many or a class for expanded clones.

v_call	clone_size	j_call	d_call	cdr3_aa	cdr3_nt
TRBV11-1	few	TRBJ1-2	NA	CASSLGGDTSYGYTF	TGTGCCAGCAGCTTAGGAGGGGACACCTCCTATGGCTACACCTTC
TRBV25-1	NA	TRBJ2-7	NA	CASSDPGQRPTISTSGTETYEQYF	NA
TRBV4-1	NA	TRBJ1-6	NA	CASSQARSSSYNSPLHF	TGCGCCAGCAGCCAGGCTCGATCCAGCTCCTATAACTCACCCCTCCACTTT
TRBV4-1	NA	TRBJ2-7	NA	CASSYRIGWRSYNEQYF	TGCGCCAGCAGCTACCGGATTGGGTGGAGAAGCTACAATGAGCAGTACTTC
TRBV4-3	NA	TRBJ1-4	NA	CASSQEGRNNEKLFF	TGCGCCAGCAGCCAAGAGGGACGGAATAATGAAAAACTGTTTTTT
TRBV29-1	NA	TRBJ2-1	TRBD2	CSVEPRTSGGPGSYNEQFF	TGCAGCGTGGAGCCCCGGACTAGCGGGGGCCCCGGGTCCTACAATGAGCAGTTCTTC
TRBV25-1	NA	TRBJ2-1	TRBD1	CASSEPFGTANEQFF	TGTGCCAGCAGTGAACCCTTTGGGACAGCTAATGAGCAGTTCTTC
TRBV6-6	NA	TRBJ1-6	NA	CASTPGRGGSPLHF	TGTGCCAGCACCCCGGGCAGGGGAGGTTCACCCCTCCACTTT
TRBV28	NA	TRBJ2-7	NA	CASRALPGGYEQYF	TGTGCCAGCAGGGCTCTCCCAGGAGGCTACGAGCAGTACTTC
TRBV29-1	NA	TRBJ2-5	NA	CSARVARETQYF	TGCAGTGCCAGGGTAGCTAGGGAGACCCAGTACTTC
TRBV7-2	NA	TRBJ1-2	NA	CASSLALPSGYTF	TGTGCCAGCAGCTTAGCGCTACCGAGCGGCTACACCTTC
TRBV13	few	TRBJ2-1	TRBD2	CASSPGLAPGNEQFF	TGTGCCAGCAGCCCGGGACTAGCCCCCGGTAATGAGCAGTTCTTC
TRBV4-2	NA	TRBJ1-1	NA	CASSQATKGAEAFF	TGTGCCAGCAGCCAAGCCACGAAAGGGGCTGAAGCTTTCTTT
TRBV20-1	few	TRBJ1-2	NA	CSAIHSGGGGYGYTF	TGCAGTGCTATCCACTCCGGGGGCGGTGGCTATGGCTACACCTTC
TRBV27	NA	TRBJ1-2	NA	CASSVPRGRGYTF	TGTGCCAGCAGTGTCCCCAGGGGTCGGGGCTACACCTTC
TRBV27	NA	TRBJ2-7	NA	CASSLSGVLKSYEQYF	TGTGCCAGCAGTTTATCCGGGGTATTGAAATCCTACGAGCAGTACTTC
TRBV12-3/TRBV12-4	few	TRBJ2-5	NA	CASSSPDREGETQYF	TGTGCCAGCAGTTCGCCGGACAGGGAGGGGGAGACCCAGTACTTC
TRBV5-4	NA	TRBJ2-4	NA	CASSSTGTVKNIQYF	TGTGCCAGCAGCTCAACCGGGACGGTGAAAAACATTCAGTACTTC
TRBV29-1	few	TRBJ2-5	NA	CSARGPAGPGYQETQYF	TGCAGCGCCCGGGGTCCGGCGGGGCCTGGCTACCAAGAGACCCAGTACTTC
TRBV6-2/TRBV6-3	few	TRBJ1-5	NA	CASTQGSNQPQHF	TGTGCCAGCACCCAGGGTAGCAATCAGCCCCAGCATTTT
TRBV4-3	few	TRBJ2-1	NA	CASSQDGGLDNEQFF	TGCGCCAGCAGCCAAGATGGCGGACTGGACAATGAGCAGTTCTTC
TRBV4-2	NA	TRBJ1-4	NA	CASQTGYGEKLFF	TGTGCCAGCCAAACAGGGTATGGAGAAAAACTGTTTTTT
TRBV28	NA	TRBJ2-5	TRBD1	CASSSQGQDGRAQYF	TGTGCCAGCAGTTCGCAAGGACAGGATGGCAGGGCGCAGTACTTC
TRBV28	NA	TRBJ2-3	NA	CASSLIGGTGDTQYF	TGTGCCAGCAGTTTAATTGGCGGGACGGGAGATACGCAGTATTTT
TRBV29-1	NA	TRBJ1-1	NA	CSGADRLNTEAFF	TGCAGCGGTGCCGACAGGCTGAACACTGAAGCTTTCTTT
TRBV5-1	few	TRBJ2-5	NA	CASSSPGRRTLETQYF	TGCGCCAGCAGCTCCCCGGGACGGAGGACTCTAGAGACCCAGTACTTC
TRBV6-5	NA	TRBJ1-5	TRBD1	CASSPGGAGQPQHF	TGTGCCAGCAGTCCAGGGGGGGCTGGTCAGCCCCAGCATTTT